This TCR beta chain was identified in a study of T cell responses to AZD1222 COVID-19 vaccine. Study-wide points: Repertoire sampling occurred only after the peak T cell response. Donors skewed white British and female; clonal diversity was possibly underestimated. Reportedly, nearly half the spike-specific TCRs target unmutated variant regions. Once two AZD1222 doses were given, Spike-specific TCR breadth and depth went up.

Sequenced by immunoSEQ multiplex PCR; TCRdb stores in-frame clones only, minus some. The sample has some 180,000 clones; just over 90% are singletons. Germline V CDR1 and CDR2: SQVTM, ANQGSEA. V dropped 7 bases and J dropped 0 bases, with 18 bases sitting between them. The CDR3 is made up of 15 amino acids. The sample holds a few counts of this clone. Its cognate antigen is unknown. Sequenced material: peripheral blood, taken 28 days after the second dose of the MenACWY control vaccine. The clonotype comes from an adult who received the MenACWY meningococcal vaccine as a control. The V gene is TRBV29-1, the J gene TRBJ1-1, with a weak D call TRBD1 (6 bases). The CDR3, as DNA: TGCAGCGCCCTAGGGACACCCGTGATGAACACTGAAGCTTTCTTT. This translates into CSALGTPVMNTEAFF.